The following is a TCR beta chain sequence with its context. Different DNA sequences within this sample yield the same CDR3. These data come from a study of shared clonotypes between healthy human individuals. Each donor was a Caucasian adult residing in Nashville, Tennessee. CD4+ cells were split into CD45RA+ naive and CD45RA-negative memory subsets. The V end was cut by 0 bases, the J end by 4 bases, with 4 bases between. This CDR3 contains 13 residues. Germline CDR1 and CDR2: MGHRA and YSYEKL. Produced via immunoSEQ multiplex PCR; TCRdb's table is partial and in-frame only. The sample holds about 2.3 million clones, more than 80% seen once.

V gene TRBV4-1 combines with J gene TRBJ1-3; D gene uncertain. The receptor was derived from a young man in good health. Some clones in this sample may be carry-over from other donors' samples. Material: naive CD4+ T cells from PBMCs. Subset specified: CD45RA+ positively selected. CDR3 region: CASSQDPGNTIYF. The CDR3 region has the DNA TGCGCCAGCAGCCAAGATCCGGGAAACACCATATATTTT.